This T cell receptor (beta chain) was identified in a study of blood T cell repertoires in COVID-19. Study-level information: Donors in the United States, Italy and Spain gave samples during acute or convalescent COVID-19. T cells, B-cell-depleted T cells, or PBMCs provided the cDNA or gDNA that served as material.

The germline V gene has CDR1 LNHDA and CDR2 SQIVND (reference sequence). CDR3 length: 11 residues. Under the authors' procedure: Estimation of nucleated cell counts relied on the amplification of reference gene primers. Assay: immunoSEQ multiplex PCR; the TCRdb copy retains only in-frame clones and omits some. D and trimming were read from the DNA, whereas the V and J calls and clone size are those reported in that table. The sample records approximately 150,000 clones, approximately 86% being singletons. Material for sequencing was peripheral blood. The sequence derives from a man aged 65-85 years with acute or convalescent COVID-19. The J gene is TRBJ2-5, the V gene TRBV19; 8 nucleotides agree with TRBD2. The CDR3 region has the DNA TGTTCAGCGGGAGAGGGAGAGACCCAGTACTTC. Residues: CSAGEGETQYF.